Included here is one TCR beta chain sequence, with context. No antigen is known for it. The germline CDR1 and CDR2 sequences are SGDLS and YYNGEE. The CDR3 runs 15 residues. Trimming removed 4 bases at V and 5 bases at J, with 13 bases between. This entry comes from a study of T cells in localized non-small cell lung cancer. Study outcomes and limitations: There was an association of higher blood T cell density with longer overall survival. Of the tissues analyzed, uninvolved adjacent lung showed maximal T cell clonality, greater than tumor. Multi-region tumor sequencing was not done, so intratumor heterogeneity could not be excluded. A median about 50 of the top 100 tumor clones appeared in adjacent lung.

This table comes from immunoSEQ multiplex PCR, and its TCRdb copy is limited to in-frame clones, with some not included. The sample records under 70,000 clones, 86% being singletons. The gene calls are TRBV9 and TRBJ1-6; maybe TRBD1 (5 bases). Sequenced material: peripheral blood, taken before any cancer treatment. The receptor's source is a woman between 40 and 69 years old with stage I lung adenocarcinoma. CDR3: CASSPFDSNNSPLHF. In nucleotides, the CDR3 is TGTGCCAGCAGCCCCTTTGACAGCAATAATTCACCCCTCCACTTT.